One sample yielded the 18 T cell receptor beta chains listed below, sequenced in a study of siplizumab effects on memory and regulatory T cells. Data came from immunoSEQ multiplex PCR; TCRdb stores just in-frame clones and leaves some out. The repertoire has about 82,000 clones, roughly 86% of them found once; the top ten carry roughly 1.5%. Input material: Tregs sorted from blood. These receptors originate from a human donor in good health.

The rearrangement joins TRBV6-6 to TRBJ2-7; D assignment may be TRBD1 or TRBD2 (5 bases each). In germline, CDR1 is MNHNY, CDR2 SVGAGI (reference sequence). CDR3 length: 13 amino acids. V lost 3 bases and J lost 1, with 7 bases in between. In DNA form, the CDR3 reads TGTGCCAGCAGTTATGGGGGATCCTACGAGCAGTACTTC. Its translation is CASSYGGSYEQYF.

The chain recombines TRBV6-5 with TRBJ1-4; D gene uncertain. The CDR3 sequence is 14 residues long. The V end lost 6 bases, the J end lost 8 bases, and 16 bases lay between the germline ends. Germline values: CDR1 MNHEY, CDR2 SVGAGI. The CDR3, as DNA: TGTGCCAGCAGGGTCGAGGAGAGGGTGGAAAAACTGTTTTTT. It encodes CASRVEERVEKLFF.

This clone appeared a single time. The chain uses TRBV6-5 and TRBJ2-2; D gene unclear. Trimming took 6 bases from V and 6 from J, leaving 8 bases between them. This CDR3 is 12 amino acids long. Germline V gene lookup returns CDR1 MNHEY and CDR2 SVGAGI. In DNA, the CDR3 is TGTGCCAGCAGCCTCAGCCCCGGGGAGCTGTTTTTT. Its translation is CASSLSPGELFF.

The chain uses TRBV10-3 and TRBJ1-6; D not resolved. V lost 11 bases to trimming and J lost 3 bases, with 14 bases between them. The CDR3 consists of 14 residues. Germline loops: CDR1 ENHRY, CDR2 SYGVKD. The CDR3 reads CASSRDIYNSPLHF. As DNA, the CDR3 is TGTGCCTCCTCCCGGGATATCTATAATTCACCCCTCCACTTT.

The chain combines TRBV5-1 with TRBJ2-7, with 9 bases matching TRBD1. Trimming cost V 5 bases and J 6 bases; bases outside gene matches: 15. The CDR3 loop spans 16 amino acids. Germline V gene lookup returns CDR1 SGHRS and CDR2 YFSETQ. The CDR3 spells CASRLNPGQGRLEQYF. The CDR3 nucleotides read TGCGCCAGCAGGTTGAATCCGGGACAGGGTAGGCTCGAGCAGTACTTC.

This chain joins TRBV6-5 and TRBJ2-7; D tentatively reads TRBD1 or TRBD2 (6 bases each). The V gene's germline CDR1 is MNHEY and CDR2 SVGAGI. Deletions cut 0 bases from V and 2 bases from J, with 14 bases between. There are 16 residues in the CDR3. The CDR3 spells CASSYSGGLGTYEQYF. CDR3 nucleotides: TGTGCCAGCAGTTACTCGGGGGGCCTCGGCACCTACGAGCAGTACTTC.

The rearrangement links TRBV18 to TRBJ2-2; D is unresolved. Germline lookup yields CDR1 KGHSH and CDR2 LQKENI. The ends were cut back, 0 bases at V and 6 bases at J, with 5 bases in the middle. The length of the CDR3 is 13 residues. The CDR3 DNA reads TGTGCCAGCTCACCACCAGTCTCCGGGGAGCTGTTTTTT. Translated: CASSPPVSGELFF.

Here the CDR3 reads CASSAGQSYSPLHF. Here the CDR3 DNA reads TGTGCCAGCAGCGCCGGACAGTCATATTCACCCCTCCACTTT. The chain carries TRBV7-3 and TRBJ1-6; D may be TRBD1 (6 bases). This CDR3 comprises 14 residues. V lost 5 bases and J 8 bases, leaving 13 bases between the germline ends. In germline, CDR1 is SGHTA, CDR2 FQGTGA.

V gene TRBV9 combines with J gene TRBJ2-1; no definite D call. Germline CDR1 and CDR2: SGDLS and YYNGEE. Trimming removed 0 bases at V and 2 bases at J, with 9 bases between. This CDR3 has 15 residues. This CDR3 reads CASSVGKGPYNEQFF. The CDR3 DNA follows: TGTGCCAGCAGCGTAGGAAAGGGTCCCTACAATGAGCAGTTCTTC.

The chain joins TRBV5-1 to TRBJ2-1, with no clear D. CDR1 SGHRS and CDR2 YFSETQ come from the germline V gene. This CDR3 has 15 residues. V was pared by 1 base and J by 1 base, with 9 bases between. The CDR3 coding sequence is TGCGCCAGCAGCTTGCTGGTAGGGTCCTACAATGAGCAGTTCTTC. This encodes CASSLLVGSYNEQFF. The full variable domain, its missing parts supplied by reference TRBV5-1 and TRBJ2-1, is KAGVTQTPRYLIKTRGQQVTLSCSPISGHRSVSWYQQTPGQGLQFLFEYFSETQRNKGNFPGRFSGRQFSNSRSEMNVSTLELGDSALYLCASSLLVGSYNEQFFGPGTRLTVL.

CDR3 protein: CATSRDIPRGSYEQYF. The CDR3, as DNA: TGTGCCACCAGCAGAGATATCCCCCGGGGATCCTACGAGCAGTACTTC. The V gene is TRBV15, the J gene TRBJ2-7; D might be TRBD2 (5 bases). From germline, CDR1 is LNHNV and CDR2 YYDKDF (reference sequence). The CDR3 runs to 16 residues. Trimming removed 0 bases at V and 1 base at J, with 13 bases between.

The DNA of the CDR3 is TGTGCCAGTACCCCGACAGGGAGGGACACTGAAGCTTTCTTT. It is translated as CASTPTGRDTEAFF. This chain uses TRBV19 with TRBJ1-1; 7 bases agree with TRBD1. The germline V gene encodes CDR1 LNHDA and CDR2 SQIVND (reference sequence). The CDR3 sequence is 14 residues long. Trimming at V came to 7 bases and at J to 3 bases, leaving 8 bases not matched to a gene.

This chain joins TRBV7-3 and TRBJ2-3, with 7 bases fitting TRBD1. Unmatched junction bases numbered 4, after V lost 5 bases and J lost 2 bases. Germline CDR1 SGHTA, CDR2 FQGTGA. CDR3 length: 14 amino acids. The CDR3 bases are TGTGCCAGCAGCCTGGGACAGATCACAGATACGCAGTATTTT. Protein: CASSLGQITDTQYF.

V gene TRBV28 combines with J gene TRBJ1-3, with D maybe TRBD1 (5 bases). Trimming pared 6 bases from V and 9 bases from J, leaving 21 bases between. The CDR3 totals 15 residues. Germline V gives CDR1 MDHEN, CDR2 SYDVKM. CDR3 in amino acids: CASRRDVATGGTIYF. The CDR3 DNA sequence: TGTGCCAGCAGGCGGGACGTAGCGACCGGGGGCACCATATATTTT.

CDR3 region: CASSFLPTNEKLFF. In DNA form, the CDR3 reads TGTGCCAGCTCATTCCTACCAACTAATGAAAAACTGTTTTTT. The chain employs TRBV18 and TRBJ1-4; D uncertain. This CDR3 comprises 14 residues. The germline CDR1 and CDR2 sequences are KGHSH and LQKENI. Trimming took 5 bases from V and 0 from J, leaving 7 bases between them.

The sample holds a few counts of this clone. The V gene is TRBV4-3, the J gene TRBJ1-2, with a possible D match to TRBD1 (6 bases). The V end was cut by 1 base, the J end by 3 bases, with 15 bases between. Germline assignment: CDR1 LGHNA and CDR2 YSLEER. This CDR3 comprises 16 residues. For the CDR3, the DNA is TGCGCCAGCAGCCAAGCTTGGACAGCGACCTACTATGGCTACACCTTC. Translating gives CASSQAWTATYYGYTF.

The chain recombines TRBV11-2 with TRBJ1-5; 7 bases match TRBD1. Per germline, CDR1 SGHAT and CDR2 FQNNGV. This CDR3 spans 14 amino acids. The trim removed 11 bases at V and 4 bases at J, leaving 11 bases unmatched. The CDR3 nucleotides are TGTGCCTCTGGGCAGGGGGTAGGGAATCAGCCCCAGCATTTT. Protein: CASGQGVGNQPQHF.

The chain has TRBV6-5 and TRBJ2-7, with D maybe TRBD1 (6 bases). The CDR3 is 13 residues long. CDR1 and CDR2 from the germline V gene are MNHEY and SVGAGI. The ends were cut back, 6 bases at V and 2 bases at J, with 11 bases in the middle. For the CDR3, the DNA is TGTGCCAGCAGGAAGACAGGAACCTACGAGCAGTACTTC. This encodes CASRKTGTYEQYF.